These 23 T cell receptor beta chains came from one sample sequenced in a study of T cells after yellow fever vaccination. TCRdb called the 5' RACE reads again in MiXCR, with one record for every CDR3 protein. Of about 260,000 distinct CDR3 sequences listed, about an eighth are singletons. The sample in question was CD4+ T cells sorted from PBMCs, obtained 45 days after the yellow fever booster vaccination. Receptor source: a man aged 25-45 years who received the YFV17D yellow fever vaccine.

The chain uses TRBV6-5 and TRBJ2-1; 11 nucleotides match TRBD2. This CDR3 spans 16 amino acids. With V trimmed by 0 bases and J by 4 bases, 2 bases remained unmatched. CDR1 is MNHEY and CDR2 is SVGAGI in the germline V gene. DNA of the CDR3: TGTGCCAGCAGTTACTCCGGGACTAGCGGATACAATGAGCAGTTCTTC. Translation gives CASSYSGTSGYNEQFF.

This clonotype was counted between two and nine times. The rearrangement uses TRBV7-9 and TRBJ2-1; 11 positions match TRBD2. Germline assignment: CDR1 SEHNR and CDR2 FQNEAQ (reference sequence). V lost 4 bases and J lost 9; bases outside the gene matches: 11. The length of the CDR3 is 16 residues. The CDR3 reads CASSSRELAGVGEQFF. CDR3 nucleotide sequence: TGTGCCAGCAGCTCGCGCGAACTAGCGGGAGTCGGTGAGCAGTTCTTC.

The chain links TRBV20-1 to TRBJ2-7; D might be TRBD1 (5 bases). The CDR3 length is 13 residues. CDR1 DFQATT and CDR2 SNEGSKA come from the germline V gene (reference sequence). Trimming removed 1 base at V and 1 base at J, with 8 bases between. The CDR3 spells CSARGQGSYEQYF. The CDR3 nucleotides read TGCAGTGCTAGAGGGCAGGGTTCCTACGAGCAGTACTTC.

This clonotype was seen only a few times. The chain has TRBV7-2 and TRBJ2-5; no firm D call. Germline CDR1 SGHTA, CDR2 FQGNSA. This CDR3 comprises 15 residues. The ends were cut back, 5 bases at V and 3 bases at J, with 16 bases in the middle. This chain's CDR3 is CASSAGPAGKETQYF. Here the CDR3 DNA reads TGTGCCAGCAGCGCAGGACCCGCAGGAAAAGAGACCCAGTACTTC.

V usage is TRBV9 and J usage is TRBJ2-1; perhaps TRBD1 as D (5 bases). The CDR3 sequence is 16 residues long. The V gene's germline CDR1 is SGDLS and CDR2 YYNGEE. The V end lost 3 bases, the J end lost 2 bases, and 15 bases lay between the germline ends. CDR3 nucleotides: TGTGCCAGCAGCGCATTAATGGGGCAGGCCTACAATGAGCAGTTCTTC. This encodes CASSALMGQAYNEQFF.

V usage is TRBV7-6 and J usage is TRBJ2-2, with D unresolved. The CDR3 length is 11 residues. Germline values: CDR1 SGHVS, CDR2 FNYEAQ. The V gene lost 8 bases and the J gene lost 4 bases, with 5 bases spanning the gap. The CDR3 here is CASHSTGELFF. CDR3 nucleotide sequence: TGTGCCAGCCATTCCACCGGGGAGCTGTTTTTT. Combining the CDR3 with reference TRBV7-6 and TRBJ2-2 gives the whole variable domain GAGVSQSPRYKVTKRGQDVALRCDPISGHVSLYWYRQALGQGPEFLTYFNYEAQQDKSGLPNDRFSAERPEGSISTLTIQRTEQRDSAMYRCASHSTGELFFGEGSRLTVL.

This clonotype came up a few times. The chain is built from TRBV5-6 and TRBJ2-5; no clear D. Trimming removed 0 bases from V and 0 bases from J, with 6 bases in between. Per germline, CDR1 SGHDT and CDR2 YYEEEE. The CDR3 sequence is 14 residues long. The DNA of the CDR3 is TGTGCCAGCAGCTTGGGGACCTACCAAGAGACCCAGTACTTC. Protein: CASSLGTYQETQYF.

This clonotype was observed once. This chain links TRBV27 with TRBJ1-1; D ambiguous. The length of the CDR3 is 13 residues. Between the trimmed V and J ends, which lost 6 bases and 6 bases, there was a span of 14 bases. Germline V gene lookup returns CDR1 MNHEY and CDR2 SMNVEV (reference sequence). CDR3 residues: CASRGSVGPEAFF. CDR3 DNA: TGTGCCAGCAGGGGATCGGTAGGGCCTGAAGCTTTCTTT.

This clonotype was seen a handful of times. This sequence joins TRBV3-1 and TRBJ2-1; TRBD1 aligns across 11 bases. The length of the CDR3 is 17 residues. CDR1 and CDR2 (germline): LGHDT, YNNKEL (reference sequence). V dropped 4 bases and J dropped 5; count of bases not matched to a gene: 10. The CDR3 region has the DNA TGTGCCAGCAGCCCAAGCCCGGGACAGGGGGACCACAATGAGCAGTTCTTC. Translating it yields CASSPSPGQGDHNEQFF.

The chain combines TRBV5-1 with TRBJ2-5, with TRBD2 identical over 9 bases. With V trimmed by 7 bases and J by 0 bases, 7 bases remained unmatched. The CDR3 runs to 15 residues. CDR1 is SGHRS and CDR2 is YFSETQ in the germline V gene. This CDR3 is CASGMASGDQETQYF. The CDR3 DNA follows: TGCGCCAGCGGCATGGCTAGCGGGGACCAAGAGACCCAGTACTTC. The full variable domain, in which reference TRBV5-1 and TRBJ2-5 provide the parts outside the CDR3, is KAGVTQTPRYLIKTRGQQVTLSCSPISGHRSVSWYQQTPGQGLQFLFEYFSETQRNKGNFPGRFSGRQFSNSRSEMNVSTLELGDSALYLCASGMASGDQETQYFGPGTRLLVL.

The rearrangement uses TRBV2 and TRBJ2-1; maybe TRBD2 (6 bases). Germline assignment: CDR1 SNHLY and CDR2 FYNNEI. Trimming stripped 5 bases from V and 4 bases from J, with 15 bases between. The CDR3 loop spans 15 amino acids. The CDR3 DNA reads TGTGCCAGCAGTCGGGAGACCCCACAATACAATGAGCAGTTCTTC. It codes for CASSRETPQYNEQFF.

The chain is built from TRBV18 and TRBJ2-5; D might be TRBD2 (5 bases). Trimming shortened V by 6 bases and J by 2 bases, and 10 bases separated the two germline ends. The CDR3 runs 13 residues. Germline CDR1 reads KGHSH; CDR2 reads LQKENI. CDR3 in amino acids: CASSSDYQETQYF. Here the CDR3 DNA reads TGTGCCAGCTCCTCAGACTATCAAGAGACCCAGTACTTC.

This clonotype was counted a few times. The V gene is TRBV28, the J gene TRBJ2-7; tentatively, D is TRBD1 or TRBD2 (5 bases each). Germline-derived CDR1 and CDR2 are MDHEN and SYDVKM. The CDR3 spans 15 residues. Between the trimmed V and J ends, which lost 8 bases and 2 bases, there was a span of 19 bases. The CDR3 DNA follows: TGTGCCAGCTCTTGGTCGGGACGTCGTCCCTACGAGCAGTACTTC. Its protein product is CASSWSGRRPYEQYF.

V and J are TRBV9 and TRBJ2-1, with 9 bases matching TRBD2. Trimming at V came to 4 bases and at J to 6 bases, leaving 11 bases not matched to a gene. The germline V gene encodes CDR1 SGDLS and CDR2 YYNGEE. The length of the CDR3 is 16 residues. This CDR3 is CASSPSWTSASNEQFF. CDR3 bases: TGTGCCAGCAGCCCAAGTTGGACTAGCGCCTCCAATGAGCAGTTCTTC.

This chain uses TRBV6-5 with TRBJ2-7, with 7 bases lining up with TRBD1. CDR3 length equals 16 residues. Germline V CDR1 and CDR2: MNHEY, SVGAGI. The V and J ends lost 2 bases and 4 bases, in that order; junction bases with no gene match: 11. The CDR3 bases are TGTGCCAGCAGTTACCTACCCGGGACAGCCGTATACGAGCAGTACTTC. The encoded protein is CASSYLPGTAVYEQYF.

This chain connects TRBV7-3 to TRBJ2-3, with 9 bases identical to TRBD2. The germline V gene has CDR1 SGHTA and CDR2 FQGTGA. The CDR3 totals 15 residues. The V gene end was trimmed by 5 bases and the J gene end by 6 bases; junction bases not matched to a gene: 9. CDR3 region: CASSANSGSFDTQYF. CDR3 nucleotide sequence: TGTGCCAGCAGCGCAAATAGCGGGAGCTTTGATACGCAGTATTTT.

This clonotype was counted between two and nine times. This rearrangement joins TRBV7-3 to TRBJ2-2, with no clear D. This CDR3 is 14 amino acids long. Trimming removed 1 base from V and 0 bases from J, with 3 bases in between. The germline V gene has CDR1 SGHTA and CDR2 FQGTGA. The CDR3, as DNA: TGTGCCAGCAGCTTAAACGCGAACACCGGGGAGCTGTTTTTT. It yields the protein CASSLNANTGELFF.

The rearrangement joins TRBV2 to TRBJ1-5, with D tentatively TRBD1 (6 bases). Germline V lookup: CDR1 SNHLY, CDR2 FYNNEI. This CDR3 is 15 amino acids long. Trimming stripped 2 bases from V and 3 bases from J, with 11 bases between. The CDR3 region is CASSELRQDNQPQHF. In DNA form, the CDR3 reads TGTGCCAGCAGTGAATTGCGACAGGACAATCAGCCCCAGCATTTT.

This clonotype has only a few counts. The chain joins TRBV20-1 to TRBJ2-1; TRBD2 might be the D (6 bases). This CDR3 is built from 16 residues. V lost 2 bases and J lost 2, with 16 bases in between. Germline V gene sequence: CDR1 DFQATT, CDR2 SNEGSKA (reference sequence). In DNA, the CDR3 is TGCAGTGCTAGATCCACAGAGGCGGGAACCTACAATGAGCAGTTCTTC. It specifies CSARSTEAGTYNEQFF.

This clonotype has more than one count but fewer than ten. V usage is TRBV7-7 and J usage is TRBJ2-1, with 8 nucleotides matching TRBD2. Germline CDR1 is SSHAT and CDR2 is FNYEAQ (reference sequence). Trimming removed 0 bases from V and 8 bases from J; junction bases left unmatched: 6. CDR3 length equals 15 residues. CDR3 DNA sequence: TGTGCCAGCAGCTTAGCCAGCGGGAGTTTTGATGAGCAGTTCTTC. Amino acid sequence: CASSLASGSFDEQFF.

This clonotype appeared a few times. The chain has TRBV20-1 and TRBJ2-1; 10 bases are a match to TRBD2. V lost 3 bases to trimming and J lost 1 base; unmatched junction nucleotides: 3. Germline V gene data show CDR1 as DFQATT and CDR2 as SNEGSKA (reference sequence). This CDR3 region has 15 residues. The CDR3 DNA reads as TGCAGTGCTAGGGGGACTAGCGTATCCTACAATGAGCAGTTCTTC. Amino acids: CSARGTSVSYNEQFF.

The chain has TRBV18 and TRBJ2-3; perhaps TRBD2 as D (7 bases). Germline assignment: CDR1 KGHSH and CDR2 LQKENI. V gave up 1 base and J gave up 3 bases, with 11 bases separating them. CDR3 length: 15 amino acids. The CDR3 region has the DNA TGTGCCAGCTCACCACTCGCGGGGGCGACAGATACGCAGTATTTT. Translated, it gives CASSPLAGATDTQYF.

In its sample, this clonotype was seen a few times. V usage is TRBV20-1 and J usage is TRBJ2-5; D is ambiguous. This CDR3 is 14 amino acids long. Germline CDR1 reads DFQATT; CDR2 reads SNEGSKA (reference sequence). Trimming cost V 5 bases and J 3 bases, with 16 bases left between them. CDR3 nucleotide sequence: TGCAGTGCTGGGGTGTTGGGCACGGAAGAGACCCAGTACTTC. It is translated as CSAGVLGTEETQYF.